Below are 30 T cell receptor beta chains sequenced from a single sample in a study of T cell clonality in common variable immunodeficiency. The assay was immunoSEQ multiplex PCR, and TCRdb's table has in-frame clones only and misses some. The repertoire yields under 50,000 clones, none seen only once; the top ten contain roughly 0.66%. Specimen: peripheral blood mononuclear cells. These receptors came from a person between 18 and 70 years old in good health.

This clone was seen ten or more times. From the germline J gene comes the end of the CDR3, since the read stops 3 residues before it. This sequence joins TRBV7-8 and TRBJ2-7; TRBD2 aligns across 10 bases. The V and J ends lost 7 bases and 5 bases, in that order; junction bases with no gene match: 17. Germline V lookup: CDR1 SGHVS, CDR2 FQNEAQ. The CDR3 is made up of 17 amino acids. The CDR3 bases that were read are TGTGCCAGCACTGGCAGGGCTAGCGGGAGCCCGGAGGACGAG. Translation gives CASTGRASGSPEDE. The CDR3 in full is CASTGRASGSPEDEQYF.

This clone was seen ten or more times. The observed sequence ends 3 residues before the CDR3 terminus, with the missing tail filled in from the germline J gene. The gene calls are TRBV24-1 and TRBJ2-5; 10 nucleotides agree with TRBD2. There are 13 residues in the CDR3. Germline-derived CDR1 and CDR2 are KGHDR and SFDVKD. The V and J ends lost 6 bases and 7 bases, in that order; junction bases with no gene match: 4. The DNA read from the CDR3 is TGTGCCACCAGTAGCGGGGGGGCAGTGACC. As protein: CATSSGGAVT. In full, the CDR3 reads CATSSGGAVTQYF.

This clone was seen many times. The CDR3 sequence is CASSLTGGYGYTF. CDR3 DNA (partial): TGTGCCAGCAGCCTAACAGGGGGCTATGGC. The chain uses TRBV7-8 and TRBJ1-2; the match to TRBD1 covers 8 bases. Coverage ceases 3 residues before the CDR3 finishes, and the germline J gene fills in the end. Germline CDR1 and CDR2: SGHVS and FQNEAQ. The V and J ends lost 5 bases and 4 bases, in that order; junction bases with no gene match: 3. The CDR3 is 13 residues long.

The sample holds many counts of this clone. With the read ending 3 residues before the CDR3 end, the germline J gene is used to fill in that end. J is TRBJ2-3 and V is TRBV6-4; 8 bases match TRBD2. Germline V gives CDR1 MRHNA, CDR2 SNTAGT. After removal of 2 bases from V and 0 bases from J, the junction contained 4 bases not matched to a gene. The CDR3 has 16 residues. CDR3 loop: CASSDGAGASTDTQYF. The sequenced CDR3 bases are TGTGCCAGCAGTGACGGAGCGGGGGCTAGCACAGATACG.

This clone was counted at least ten times. The CDR3 end falls 3 residues outside the read, so it is completed with the germline J gene. This chain links TRBV6-1 with TRBJ1-5; D gene uncertain. CDR3 length: 14 amino acids. The germline CDR1 and CDR2 sequences are MNHNS and SASEGT. The V end was cut by 2 bases, the J end by 0 bases, with 5 bases between. Here the CDR3 reads CASSEQGSNQPQHF. The covered CDR3 bases are TGTGCCAGCAGTGAACAAGGTAGCAATCAGCCC.

The table lists this clone with many counts. CDR3 DNA (partial): TGTGCCAGCAGCTTGGGACAGGGGGCTGGAAACACC. Translation: CASSLGQGAGNT. The entire CDR3 protein is CASSLGQGAGNTIYF. The rearrangement joins TRBV7-8 to TRBJ1-3; 11 nucleotides match TRBD1. The read ends 3 residues early relative to the CDR3; the germline J gene fills the gap. The germline V gene encodes CDR1 SGHVS and CDR2 FQNEAQ. The CDR3 covers 15 residues. The junction had 0 bases not matched to a gene; V was cut back by 3 bases and J by 2 bases.

Many counts were recorded for this clone. The read ends 3 residues shy of where the CDR3 ends; the end is completed using the germline J gene. V gene TRBV30 combines with J gene TRBJ2-5, with D possibly TRBD1 on 5 matching bases. Trimming removed 4 bases from V and 3 bases from J, with 15 bases in between. CDR3 size: 14 residues. From germline, CDR1 is GTSNPN and CDR2 SVGIG (reference sequence). Incomplete CDR3 DNA: TGTGCCTGGACTGGGGCAGGAACCGAAGAGACC. Residues: CAWTGAGTEET. The entire CDR3 sequence reads CAWTGAGTEETQYF.

This clone was detected ten times or more. CDR3 DNA (partial): TGTGCCAGCAGTTTTCACAGGGATTATGGC. Translating gives CASSFHRDYG. The whole CDR3 is CASSFHRDYGYTF. The chain couples TRBV12-3 or TRBV12-4 to TRBJ1-2; a weak D match, TRBD1 (6 bases). The read ends 3 residues before the CDR3 terminus; that terminus is restored from the germline J gene. The CDR3 extends over 13 amino acids. V dropped 3 bases and J dropped 5 bases, with 10 bases sitting between them.

This clone was recorded many times. The missing CDR3 end, 3 residues past where the read stops, is filled in from the germline J gene. The rearrangement links TRBV2 to TRBJ1-1, with D tentatively TRBD1 (5 bases). The CDR3 is 12 residues long. V was cut by 4 bases and J by 7 bases, with 10 bases left in between. The germline CDR1 and CDR2 sequences are SNHLY and FYNNEI. The CDR3 sequence is CASSVGGGEAFF. The DNA read from the CDR3 is TGTGCCAGCAGTGTCGGGGGGGGTGAA.

The sample holds many counts of this clone. The CDR3 is cut off 3 residues early in the read; its end comes from the germline J gene. V gene TRBV30 combines with J gene TRBJ2-3, with 7 bases that match TRBD1. With V trimmed by 0 bases and J by 0 bases, 0 bases remained unmatched. The CDR3 is 14 residues long. Per the germline V gene, CDR1 is GTSNPN and CDR2 is SVGIG (reference sequence). The part of the CDR3 DNA that was read is TGTGCCTGGAGTGTAGGGGGCAGCACAGATACG. This translates into CAWSVGGSTDT. The entire CDR3 is CAWSVGGSTDTQYF.

Many counts were recorded for this clone. The read finishes 3 residues shy of the CDR3 end, and the germline J gene is used to complete it. This chain connects TRBV30 to TRBJ1-1; no definite D call. This CDR3 has 13 residues. Germline V gene lookup returns CDR1 GTSNPN and CDR2 SVGIG (reference sequence). V dropped 2 bases and J dropped 5 bases, with 12 bases sitting between them. The CDR3 region is CAWSLQSVTEAFF. The covered CDR3 bases are TGTGCCTGGAGTTTACAGTCGGTGACTGAA.

This clone has only a few counts. The read terminates 3 residues ahead of where the CDR3 ends, so the germline J gene completes it. The chain recombines TRBV25-1 with TRBJ1-4; D unresolved. Trimming removed 7 bases at V and 6 bases at J, with 9 bases between. CDR1 and CDR2 from the germline V gene are MGHDK and SYGVNS. The CDR3 loop spans 12 amino acids. The CDR3 DNA, read in part, is TGTGCCAGCAAGGGCTCCGATGAAAAA. Encoded protein: CASKGSDEK. In full, the CDR3 is CASKGSDEKLFF.

This clone was recorded at least ten times. The observed sequence ends 3 residues before the CDR3 terminus, with the missing tail filled in from the germline J gene. The V gene is TRBV6-2 or TRBV6-3, the J gene TRBJ1-1; weak D call: TRBD1 (6 bases). Trimming removed 0 bases from V and 5 bases from J, with 13 bases in between. Germline V lookup: CDR1 MNHEY, CDR2 SVGEGT. The CDR3 is 15 residues long. The chain's CDR3 is CASSYSHRVKTEAFF. CDR3 DNA (partial): TGTGCCAGCAGTTACTCGCACAGGGTAAAAACTGAA.

This clone was seen at least ten times. The CDR3 goes on 3 residues after the read ends, and that part is filled in from the germline J gene. The chain couples TRBV2 to TRBJ2-1; 12 bases line up with TRBD1. Germline CDR1 and CDR2: SNHLY and FYNNEI. The junction had 12 bases not matched to a gene; V was cut back by 7 bases and J by 8 bases. CDR3 length: 16 residues. The CDR3 is CASNPRGTGGAYEQFF. CDR3 DNA, as far as it was read: TGTGCCAGCAACCCGCGGGGGACAGGGGGCGCATATGAG.

This clone was found many times. The read terminates 3 residues ahead of where the CDR3 ends, so the germline J gene completes it. The rearrangement joins TRBV13 to TRBJ2-1; 7 bases fit TRBD2. The germline V gene encodes CDR1 PRHDT and CDR2 FYEKMQ (reference sequence). This CDR3 has 18 residues. With 3 bases clipped from V and 4 bases from J, the junction kept 15 bases outside the gene matches. The CDR3 bases that were read are TGTGCCAGCAGCTTCTCTGACTGGCGGGGGTGGGTTTACAATGAG. This sequence encodes CASSFSDWRGWVYNE. The full CDR3 sequence reads CASSFSDWRGWVYNEQFF.

This clone has ten or more counts. The missing CDR3 end, 3 residues past where the read stops, is filled in from the germline J gene. The J gene is TRBJ1-1, the V gene TRBV20-1, with TRBD1 as a possible D gene (5 bases). Germline assignment: CDR1 DFQATT and CDR2 SNEGSKA (reference sequence). V was pared by 5 bases and J by 1 base, with 8 bases between. The CDR3 runs to 12 residues. The DNA read from the CDR3 is TGCAGTGCTCGCCAGGGGAACACTGAA. It translates to CSARQGNTE. The CDR3 reads in full as CSARQGNTEAFF.

This clone appeared many times. The read finishes 3 residues shy of the CDR3 end, and the germline J gene is used to complete it. V usage is TRBV10-3 and J usage is TRBJ2-7, with 8 positions matching TRBD1. Germline-derived CDR1 and CDR2 are ENHRY and SYGVKD. There are 16 residues in the CDR3. V shed 3 bases and J 3 bases; nucleotides not matched to a gene: 10. CDR3 DNA, as far as it was read: TGTGCCATCAGTGACTCGGACAGGGTGCCATTCTACGAG. Protein: CAISDSDRVPFYE. From start to end, the CDR3 is CAISDSDRVPFYEQYF.

Many counts were recorded for this clone. The read is 3 residues too short to cover the CDR3 end, so that end is filled in from the germline J gene. The chain is built from TRBV5-1 and TRBJ2-7; 10 bases are a match to TRBD1. The CDR3 totals 15 residues. Looked up from germline, CDR1 is SGHRS and CDR2 is YFSETQ. V was pared by 5 bases and J by 1 base, with 6 bases of the junction left unmatched. This chain's CDR3 is CASRSGTGASYEQYF. The sequenced CDR3 bases are TGCGCCAGCAGGTCCGGGACAGGGGCGTCCTACGAG.

This clone has at least ten counts. The CDR3 end lies 3 residues beyond the end of the read and is filled in from the germline J gene. V is TRBV12-3 or TRBV12-4 and J is TRBJ2-7; D is possibly TRBD2 (5 bases). The CDR3 is 13 residues long. V lost 7 bases, J lost 6 bases, and 16 bases lay in between. The CDR3 sequence: CASTPHGDVEQYF. The sequenced CDR3 bases are TGTGCCAGCACCCCTCACGGGGATGTCGAG.

Many counts were recorded for this clone. Read sequence stops 3 residues before the CDR3 end, and the germline J gene provides the missing end. The chain links TRBV9 to TRBJ1-2, with TRBD1 identical over 8 bases. Germline V gene data show CDR1 as SGDLS and CDR2 as YYNGEE. The CDR3 runs 13 residues. Incomplete CDR3 DNA: TGTGCCAGCAGCGCCTCGGACAGGGACGGC. Its translation: CASSASDRDG. The full CDR3 protein is CASSASDRDGYTF.

This clone was found many times. The read ends 3 residues before the CDR3 terminus; that terminus is restored from the germline J gene. This rearrangement joins TRBV6-2 or TRBV6-3 to TRBJ2-2; no clear D. This CDR3 spans 13 amino acids. V was pared by 3 bases and J by 4 bases, with 6 bases between. Germline CDR1 MNHEY, CDR2 SVGEGT. The CDR3 DNA, read in part, is TGTGCCAGCAGTTATCTGGCCACCGGGGAG. Amino acids: CASSYLATGE. The complete CDR3 reads CASSYLATGELFF.

This clone was detected many times. The sequenced fragment ends 3 residues before the CDR3 boundary, so the rest is inferred from the germline J gene. V gene TRBV19 combines with J gene TRBJ2-1; unclear D gene. This CDR3 has 13 residues. The germline V gene encodes CDR1 LNHDA and CDR2 SQIVND (reference sequence). V was cut by 6 bases and J by 5 bases, with 11 bases left in between. CDR3 loop: CASSHGLNNEQFF. The CDR3 DNA, read in part, is TGTGCCAGTAGCCATGGGCTGAACAATGAG.

The CDR3 is CASSSVRSYEQYF. The DNA read from the CDR3 is TGTGCCAGCAGTTCAGTGAGGTCCTACGAG. The chain recombines TRBV7-9 with TRBJ2-7, with no clear D. The CDR3 end lies 3 residues beyond the end of the read and is filled in from the germline J gene. This CDR3 comprises 13 residues. V lost 6 bases to trimming and J lost 1 base, with 10 bases between them. The germline gives CDR1 SEHNR, CDR2 FQNEAQ (reference sequence). The variable domain in full, completed from reference TRBV7-9 and TRBJ2-7, reads DTGVSQNPRHKITKRGQNVTFRCDPISEHNRLYWYRQTLGQGPEFLTYFQNEAQLEKSRLLSDRFSAERPKGSFSTLEIQRTEQGDSAMYLCASSSVRSYEQYFGPGTRLTVT.

Ten or more counts support this clone. The read stops 3 residues short of the end of the CDR3; the missing end is completed from the germline J gene. The chain joins TRBV28 to TRBJ2-7, with 11 bases lining up with TRBD2. V gave up 6 bases and J gave up 2 bases; unmatched junction bases: 6. The CDR3 extends over 15 amino acids. Germline V gives CDR1 MDHEN, CDR2 SYDVKM. CDR3 residues: CASSPLAGGPYEQYF. The CDR3 bases that were read are TGTGCCAGCAGCCCGCTAGCGGGGGGTCCCTACGAG.

The table lists this clone with many counts. The covered CDR3 bases are TGTGCCAGCAGCAAGAGCGCCGCCCGTGAG. This encodes CASSKSAARE. The full CDR3 reads CASSKSAAREQFF. V gene TRBV11-2 combines with J gene TRBJ2-1; D call uncertain. The CDR3 is cut off 3 residues early in the read; its end comes from the germline J gene. CDR1 is SGHAT, CDR2 FQNNGV, per germline. The CDR3 is made up of 13 amino acids. The germline V and J ends were trimmed by 5 bases and 9 bases, with 14 bases remaining between them. Filled out from reference TRBV11-2 and TRBJ2-1, the complete variable domain reads EAGVAQSPRYKIIEKRQSVAFWCNPISGHATLYWYQQILGQGPKLLIQFQNNGVVDDSQLPKDRFSAERLKGVDSTLKIQPAKLEDSAVYLCASSKSAAREQFFGPGTRLTVL.

The sample holds many counts of this clone. Sequencing ends 3 residues short of the CDR3 end; the germline J gene provides the rest. The rearrangement joins TRBV27 to TRBJ2-7; D tentatively reads TRBD1 or TRBD2 (5 bases each). With 5 bases removed from V and 2 bases from J, the gap between germline ends came to 16 bases. The CDR3 contains 15 residues. Germline V gives CDR1 MNHEY, CDR2 SMNVEV (reference sequence). CDR3 DNA, as far as it was read: TGTGCCAGCAGTCCCAGGGTTGAGGGGACCTACGAG. This sequence encodes CASSPRVEGTYE. The CDR3 in its entirety is CASSPRVEGTYEQYF.

This clone was seen many times. The missing CDR3 end, 3 residues past where the read stops, is filled in from the germline J gene. The chain has TRBV18 and TRBJ2-5; the D is unclear. Trimming took 8 bases from V and 0 from J, leaving 10 bases between them. Germline lookup yields CDR1 KGHSH and CDR2 LQKENI. The CDR3 has 13 amino acids. CDR3 DNA (partial): TGTGCCAGCGGAAGGGTGTACCAAGAGACC. This sequence encodes CASGRVYQET. The whole CDR3 is CASGRVYQETQYF.

This clone was observed at least ten times. The read terminates 3 residues ahead of where the CDR3 ends, so the germline J gene completes it. The chain carries TRBV6-2 or TRBV6-3 and TRBJ2-7, with D perhaps TRBD2 (6 bases). Germline values: CDR1 MNHEY, CDR2 SVGEGT. V was cut by 2 bases and J by 1 base, with 15 bases left in between. This CDR3 region has 16 residues. CDR3: CASSYRPTRGSYEQYF. CDR3 bases read: TGTGCCAGCAGTTACCGACCAACACGGGGGTCCTACGAG.

There are many counts of this clone. The CDR3 is cut off 3 residues early in the read; its end comes from the germline J gene. The chain carries TRBV5-4 and TRBJ2-7; D is possibly TRBD1 (6 bases). Germline V CDR1 and CDR2: SGHNT, YYREEE (reference sequence). With 2 bases removed from V and 6 bases from J, the gap between germline ends came to 21 bases. The CDR3 contains 16 residues. The CDR3 loop is CASSFYRVGRLREQYF. The DNA read from the CDR3 is TGTGCCAGCAGCTTCTACAGGGTTGGGCGACTACGCGAG.

At least ten counts were recorded for this clone. The CDR3 is cut off 3 residues early in the read; its end comes from the germline J gene. The chain has TRBV7-8 and TRBJ1-2; the D is unclear. The CDR3 loop spans 14 amino acids. Germline values: CDR1 SGHVS, CDR2 FQNEAQ. The sequenced part of the CDR3 DNA is TGTGCCAGCAGCTTAGACCGGGGAAATCGGGGC. This translates into CASSLDRGNRG. The complete CDR3 protein is CASSLDRGNRGYTF.